This passage covers 27 T cell receptor delta chains from one sample sequenced in a study of γδ T cells in repeated Plasmodium falciparum infection (dated by TCRdb to 2020 to 2022). To prepare the library, multiplex PCR was applied. Sequenced using an Illumina MiSeq. Via CATT, TCRdb reprocessed the public reads, and rows with identical DNA were then joined. This sample comprises under 65,000 delta-chain clones, over 1.5% of them detected only once. Roughly 15% of the sample comes from the top ten. For bulk TCR repertoire analysis, Vgamma9/Vdelta2+ and Vdelta2-negative gammadelta T cell populations were isolated by flow sorting from peripheral blood mononuclear cells. The sequencing input was gamma-delta T cells from blood. The receptors were sampled from a pool of human donors (malaria-infected and uninfected, not separated).

With respect to this clone: TCRdb pairs this DNA with a much larger clone's protein that differs at residue 8, likely a read error; the protein shown was translated from the DNA. The J gene is TRDJ1, the V gene TRDV1; D might be TRDD2 (5 bases). The CDR3 runs to 19 residues. CDR1 is TSWWSYY and CDR2 is QGS in the germline V gene. V lost 0 bases and J lost 7, with 27 bases in between. The CDR3 loop reads CALGELGVPTELGRSKLIF. The DNA of the CDR3 is TGTGCTCTTGGGGAACTCGGGGTCCCTACCGAATTAGGAAGGAGTAAACTCATCTTT.

In regard to this clone: The TCRdb record carries a much larger clone's protein, which differs from this DNA's translation at residue 5; a read error is the likely cause, and the protein listed here is the DNA translation. The rearrangement links TRDV1 to TRDJ1, with 13 bases lining up with TRDD3. The CDR3 is 25 residues long. The germline gives CDR1 TSWWSYY, CDR2 QGS. With V trimmed by 4 bases and J by 0 bases, 29 bases remained unmatched. The CDR3 protein is CALGVLSPTPFYWGIRVPYTDKLIF. For the CDR3, the DNA is TGTGCTCTTGGGGTACTATCCCCAACGCCTTTTTACTGGGGGATACGAGTACCTTACACCGATAAACTCATCTTT.

As for this clone: A read error is the likely source, as a far larger clone sits one nucleotide away. Other nucleotide sequences from this sample produce the same CDR3. V usage is TRDV2 and J usage is TRDJ1, with 11 bases fitting TRDD3. Germline loops: CDR1 GEAIGNYY, CDR2 EKD. This CDR3 spans 17 amino acids. The CDR3 bases are TGTGCCTGTGACACCGGAATTGGGGGATACGCGACCGATAAACTTATCTTT. Translation gives CACDTGIGGYATDKLIF.

This clone turned up a few times. The protein in TCRdb stems from a much larger clone and differs at residue 18 from this DNA's translation, likely a read error; here the protein is translated from the DNA. V is TRDV3 and J is TRDJ1; 10 positions agree with TRDD3. Per germline, CDR1 TVYSNPD and CDR2 GDNSRS (reference sequence). The CDR3 is made up of 19 amino acids. The CDR3 sequence: CAFKNAWGIIPIKVDKLTF. The CDR3 DNA is TGTGCCTTTAAGAACGCCTGGGGGATAATCCCCATCAAGGTCGATAAACTCACCTTT.

This clone has just a few counts. TCRdb lists the protein of a much larger clone for this DNA, which differs at residue 4, so this is likely a read error; the protein given here is translated from the DNA itself. The V gene is TRDV1, the J gene TRDJ1; unclear D gene. This CDR3 spans 16 amino acids. Germline V CDR1 and CDR2: TSWWSYY, QGS. The CDR3 sequence: CALRELSTGTADKLIF. For the CDR3, the DNA is TGTGCTCTTAGGGAACTAAGCACCGGGACGGCCGATAAACTCATCTTT.

This clone was seen many times. TCRdb attributes to this sequence the protein of a much larger clone, which differs from the DNA translation at residue 15; a read error is likely, and the protein displayed is translated from the DNA. V usage is TRDV1 and J usage is TRDJ1; D is possibly TRDD2 (6 bases). Germline loops: CDR1 TSWWSYY, CDR2 QGS. The CDR3 runs 18 residues. CDR3 in DNA: TGTGCTCTTGGGGAGGGTCCTACACCGCCCCTCCCGACCGATGAACTCATCTTT. This gives the protein CALGEGPTPPLPTDELIF.

This clone was seen only a few times. A far larger clone is one nucleotide away, so this likely arose from a read error. Other nucleotide sequences in the sample specify the same CDR3. The V call is TRDV1, the J call TRDJ1, with D possibly called TRDD2 or TRDD3 (5 bases each). CDR1 is TSWWSYY, CDR2 QGS, per germline. CDR3 length: 21 residues. The CDR3 is CALGELEEVPMPYWYTDKLIF. Here the CDR3 DNA reads TGTGCTCTTGGGGAACTAGAGGAAGTGCCCATGCCCTACTGGTACACCGACAAACTCATCTTT.

This clone has more than one count but fewer than ten. This likely came from a read error, as a far larger clone is one base away. Other DNA variants within this sample encode the same CDR3. Here the V gene is TRDV1, but the J gene went uncalled; the table's TRDD3 call for D was not verified on the DNA. The V gene's germline CDR1 is TSWWSYY and CDR2 QGS. CDR3 length: 17 residues. In DNA form, the CDR3 reads TGTGCTCTTGGGGAGACATACTTGGGGACGGCCACCGATAAACTCATCTTC. Translated: CALGETYLGTATDKLIF.

As concerns this clone: The protein given by TCRdb reflects a much larger clone and differs at residue 3 from this DNA's translation, likely from a read error; the protein shown is the DNA's translation. This chain joins TRDV1 and TRDJ1, with TRDD3 identical over 13 bases. Germline V gene sequence: CDR1 TSWWSYY, CDR2 QGS. The CDR3 has 24 amino acids. CDR3 loop: CAFGGTARLRTVLGDTRIPDKLIF. DNA for the CDR3: TGTGCTTTTGGGGGAACTGCACGCCTACGTACCGTACTGGGGGATACGCGTATTCCCGATAAACTCATCTTT.

A remark on this clone: TCRdb lists the protein of a much larger clone for this DNA, which differs at residue 13, so this is likely a read error; the protein given here is translated from the DNA itself. The V call is TRDV2, the J call TRDJ1; TRDD2 aligns across 9 bases. Here the J gene was assigned by germline matching of the DNA, as TCRdb has none. CDR3 size: 21 residues. The ends lost 3 bases at V and 8 bases at J; junction bases unmatched: 30. Looked up from germline, CDR1 is GEAIGNYY and CDR2 is EKD. CDR3: CACDQAPSYVEGRVRNDKLIF. The CDR3 bases are TGTGCCTGTGACCAAGCACCTTCCTACGTGGAGGGAAGGGTTCGTAACGACAAACTCATCTTT.

As regards this clone: This probably arose from a read error, given a far larger clone one base away. Additional DNA sequences in this sample encode the identical CDR3. The gene calls are TRDV1 and TRDJ2; D is possibly TRDD1 or TRDD3 (5 bases each). From germline, CDR1 is TSWWSYY and CDR2 QGS. This CDR3 region has 21 residues. CDR3 DNA sequence: TGTGCTCTTGGGGAAGAGTCGTACCATGAAATGGGCAAAGGGGAGACAGCTCAACTCTTCTTT. This codes for CALGEESYHEMGKGETAQLFF.

This clone was seen many times. TCRdb lists the protein of a much larger clone for this DNA, which differs at residue 14, so this is likely a read error; the protein given here is translated from the DNA itself. The chain carries TRDV1 and TRDJ1; 10 bases map to TRDD3. The CDR3 extends over 18 amino acids. The germline V gene encodes CDR1 TSWWSYY and CDR2 QGS. Trimming took 6 bases from V and 7 from J; bases not matched to a gene: 20. CDR3: CALGIHDHGGDTNGKLIF. In nucleotides, the CDR3 is TGTGCTCTTGGTATTCACGACCATGGGGGGGATACGAACGGTAAACTCATCTTT.

This clone was recorded a few times. This probably arose from a read error, given a far larger clone one base away. The same CDR3 arises from other DNA sequences in this sample as well. The CDR3 DNA reads TGTGCCTGTGACACTGAGTTCTCCAAACTGGGGGATACGCGCCAAACGTACACCGATAAACTCATCTTT. Amino acid sequence: CACDTEFSKLGDTRQTYTDKLIF. The chain has TRDV2 and TRDJ1; 13 bases line up with TRDD3. Trimming removed 1 base from V and 0 bases from J; junction bases left unmatched: 22. This CDR3 contains 23 residues. Germline V gene data show CDR1 as GEAIGNYY and CDR2 as EKD.

Worth noting for this clone: TCRdb lists the protein of a much larger clone for this DNA, which differs at residue 17, so this is likely a read error; the protein given here is translated from the DNA itself. The chain carries TRDV3 and TRDJ1; 13 nucleotides match TRDD3. The CDR3 runs to 20 residues. Per the germline V gene, CDR1 is TVYSNPD and CDR2 is GDNSRS (reference sequence). Here the CDR3 DNA reads TGTGCCCGGGTGAGTCCTACCGTATACTGGGGGATACGCTCCATCGATAGACTCATCTTT. Its protein is CARVSPTVYWGIRSIDRLIF.

Ten or more counts support this clone. The protein TCRdb lists belongs to a much larger clone and differs from this DNA's translation at residue 9, which points to a read error; the protein shown is made from the DNA. This chain links TRDV2 with TRDJ2; TRDD3 agrees at 7 bases. Germline V gene lookup returns CDR1 GEAIGNYY and CDR2 EKD. Trimming removed 0 bases from V and 6 bases from J; junction bases left unmatched: 3. The CDR3 has 14 residues. CDR3 protein: CACDTITGAAQLFF. In DNA, the CDR3 is TGTGCCTGTGACACCATTACTGGGGCAGCACAACTCTTCTTT.

About this clone itself: This likely stems from a read error, as it lies one base from a far larger clone. Additional DNA sequences in this sample encode the identical CDR3. No J gene call was made, and the V gene is TRDV1; whether TRDD3, the table's D call, matches the DNA was not checked. CDR3 length equals 19 residues. The germline V gene has CDR1 TSWWSYY and CDR2 QGS. CDR3 in DNA: TGTGCTCTTGGGGTCGGGCCTCCGAGACTGGGGGGCTGTACCGATAAGCTCATCTTT. It encodes CALGVGPPRLGGCTDKLIF.

There are a few counts of this clone. The TCRdb record carries a much larger clone's protein, which differs from this DNA's translation at residue 12; a read error is the likely cause, and the protein listed here is the DNA translation. V gene TRDV1 combines with J gene TRDJ1, with a tentative D call TRDD3 (6 bases). The CDR3 runs 21 residues. Germline values: CDR1 TSWWSYY, CDR2 QGS. The germline V and J ends were trimmed by 0 bases and 1 base, with 27 bases remaining between them. Here the CDR3 reads CALGELRGVGGAVRGTDKLIF. In DNA, the CDR3 is TGTGCTCTTGGGGAACTTAGAGGCGTGGGGGGCGCGGTGAGGGGCACCGATAAACTCATCTTT.

This clone was seen a handful of times. The translation of this DNA and the TCRdb protein of a much larger clone differ at residue 7, probably owing to a read error; the protein shown here is translated from the DNA. V gene TRDV1 combines with J gene TRDJ1; 11 nucleotides align to TRDD3. Here the J gene was assigned by germline matching of the DNA, as TCRdb has none. Germline lookup yields CDR1 TSWWSYY and CDR2 QGS. After removal of 2 bases from V and 3 bases from J, the junction contained 44 bases not matched to a gene. The CDR3 runs to 29 residues. The CDR3 DNA follows: TGTGCTCTTGGGGAATTCATGCAGTCCGAGCCTGGGGGATACTTCAAGGTCGAACCATTCCCTAATGTGGCCGATAAACTCATCTTT. Amino acid sequence: CALGEFMQSEPGGYFKVEPFPNVADKLIF.

In its sample, this clone was seen many times. With only one base between it and a far larger clone, this is likely a read error. Other DNA sequences in the same sample also yield this CDR3. J is TRDJ1 and V is TRDV1; no firm D call. The germline V gene has CDR1 TSWWSYY and CDR2 QGS. The V and J ends lost 5 bases and 3 bases respectively, with 10 bases between them. The length of the CDR3 is 13 residues. The CDR3 loop is CALGSPFSDKLIF. Written as DNA, the CDR3 is TGTGCTCTTGGGTCCCCATTCTCCGATAAACTCATCTTT.

This clone was counted many times. The same CDR3 also results from other DNA sequences found in this sample. The rearrangement links TRDV1 to TRDJ1, with 13 positions matching TRDD3. There are 24 residues in the CDR3. V was clipped by 0 bases and J by 9 bases; unmatched bases: 31. Germline CDR1 and CDR2: TSWWSYY and QGS. CDR3 nucleotide sequence: TGTGCTCTTGGGGAACTGGTCCCCTTCCTACTTACTGGGGGATACGATAACCACAATATTCAACTCATCTTT. Amino acids: CALGELVPFLLTGGYDNHNIQLIF.

This clone has at least ten counts. TCRdb assigns this DNA the protein of a much larger clone, which departs from its translation at residue 18; this likely reflects a read error, and the protein shown comes from translating the DNA. The V call is TRDV1, the J call TRDJ1, with D unresolved. This CDR3 has 19 residues. The germline CDR1 and CDR2 sequences are TSWWSYY and QGS. CDR3 DNA sequence: TGTGCTCTTGGGGAATTCTCTAAAAGATTCCGTACCGGGTTTAAGGAACTCACCTTT. Protein sequence: CALGEFSKRFRTGFKELTF.

Of note for this clone: TCRdb pairs this DNA with a much larger clone's protein that differs at residue 11, likely a read error; the protein shown was translated from the DNA. V and J are TRDV1 and TRDJ1, with a possible D match to TRDD3 (5 bases). V was trimmed by 2 bases and J by 3 bases, leaving 19 bases between them. From germline, CDR1 is TSWWSYY and CDR2 QGS. CDR3 length equals 17 residues. The CDR3 loop reads CALGESNSGIPSDKLIF. DNA of the CDR3: TGTGCTCTTGGGGAATCAAACTCTGGGATCCCTTCCGATAAACTCATCTTT.

A remark on this clone: With a far larger clone one base away, a read error is the likely cause. Other DNA sequences in the sample encode the same CDR3. The chain has TRDV1 and TRDJ1; no definite D call. Germline V lookup: CDR1 TSWWSYY, CDR2 QGS. The CDR3 runs 14 residues. The CDR3 is CALGAPKNTDKLIF. CDR3 DNA sequence: TGTGCTCTCGGGGCACCCAAAAACACCGATAAACTCATCTTT.

Comments on this clone: TCRdb's entry gives the protein of a much larger clone, which mismatches this DNA's translation at residue 15, likely from a read error; the protein reported here is translated from the DNA. The chain couples TRDV3 to TRDJ1, with 11 bases aligning to TRDD3. Germline values: CDR1 TVYSNPD, CDR2 GDNSRS (reference sequence). The CDR3 sequence is 21 residues long. J was trimmed by 2 bases and V by 1 base; bases with no gene match: 24. CDR3 sequence (DNA): TGTGCCTTTAAAGGTGGGGTTCCTTTCCACTGGGGGATAAAGGTAACCGATAAACTCATCTTT. It is translated as CAFKGGVPFHWGIKVTDKLIF.

This clone was seen many times. The germline gene is not matched at one end of the junction; a read error may be the cause. The chain links TRDV1 to TRDJ1; TRDD3 agrees at 13 bases. Germline V CDR1 and CDR2: TSWWSYY, QGS. The CDR3 loop spans 18 amino acids. CDR3 sequence reads: CALWDPSTLYWGIRKLIF. Written as DNA, the CDR3 is TGTGCTCTTTGGGATCCATCTACTCTGTACTGGGGGATACGTAAACTCATCTTT.

There are a few counts of this clone. TCRdb's protein for this DNA is that of a much larger clone and differs from the translation at residue 19, likely a read error; the protein shown is the DNA translation. The chain couples TRDV1 to TRDJ1; D possibly matches TRDD2 or TRDD3 (9 bases each). Matching the DNA to germline supplied the J gene, which TCRdb does not give. CDR1 and CDR2 (germline): TSWWSYY, QGS. The CDR3 is 26 residues long. V shed 2 bases and J shed 1 base, with 44 bases lying between them. CDR3 in amino acids: CALGEAGPSYGRSTGGPRRVTDKLIF. Here the CDR3 DNA reads TGTGCTCTTGGGGAAGCGGGGCCTTCCTACGGGAGGAGTACTGGGGGACCCCGTCGGGTCACCGATAAACTCATCTTT.

This clone has just a few counts. A far larger clone lies a single base away; this is likely a read error. Within the sample, other DNA sequences also encode this same CDR3. The chain is built from TRDV1 and TRDJ2, with 10 bases that match TRDD3. CDR3 length equals 21 residues. In germline, CDR1 is TSWWSYY, CDR2 QGS. As DNA, the CDR3 is TGTGCTCTTGGGGTTTCCTCGTACTGGGGGATCCAAACTTCTTTGACAGCTCAACTCTTCTTT. It codes for CALGVSSYWGIQTSLTAQLFF.